The clone carrying this TCR beta chain was seen only a few times. Its antigen is undetermined. These data originate in a study of T-cell reconstitution after alpha-beta-depleted transplantation in children. Study-wide results and limits: The origin of alpha-beta T cells about two months after transplant was reportedly several hundred expanded graft clones. Most T-cell counts and diversity one year after the transplant came from T cells that were newly produced.

A library of TCRbeta sequences, prepared with unique molecular identifiers, was generated. TCRdb fed the PCR reads into MiXCR, producing one record per CDR3 protein. The sample shows around 490,000 distinct CDR3 sequences, 9.5% to 12% of them seen only once. The sample was PBMCs, mostly from graft donor cells, taken 180 days after TCRalphabeta/CD19-depleted stem cell transplant. The receptor comes from a female patient aged 2 to 10 who had a stem cell transplant for aplastic anemia, so the T cells may come from the graft donor.

CDR3 bases: TGTGCCAGCAGTTGGACAGGGAATGCGAATCAGCCCCAGCATTTT. Amino acids: CASSWTGNANQPQHF. The chain uses TRBV28 and TRBJ1-5; TRBD1 matches at 8 bases. V lost 4 bases and J lost 4; bases outside the gene matches: 6. Germline values: CDR1 MDHEN, CDR2 SYDVKM. There are 15 residues in the CDR3. Using reference TRBV28 and TRBJ1-5 for the parts outside the CDR3, the full variable domain is DVKVTQSSRYLVKRTGEKVFLECVQDMDHENMFWYRQDPGLGLRLIYFSYDVKMKEKGDIPEGYSVSREKKERFSLILESASTNQTSMYLCASSWTGNANQPQHFGDGTRLSIL.